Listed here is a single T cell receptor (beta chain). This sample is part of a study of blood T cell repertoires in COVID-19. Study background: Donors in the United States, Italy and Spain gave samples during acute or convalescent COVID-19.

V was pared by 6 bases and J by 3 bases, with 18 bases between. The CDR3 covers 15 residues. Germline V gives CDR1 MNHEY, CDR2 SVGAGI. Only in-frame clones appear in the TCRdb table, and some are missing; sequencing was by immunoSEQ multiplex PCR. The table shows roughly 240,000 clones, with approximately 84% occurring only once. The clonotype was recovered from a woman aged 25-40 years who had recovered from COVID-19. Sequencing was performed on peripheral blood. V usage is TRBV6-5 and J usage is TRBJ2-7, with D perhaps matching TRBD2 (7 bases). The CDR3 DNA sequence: TGTGCCAGCAGCCCCGTAGGGGGGGCTCTCTACGAGCAGTACTTC. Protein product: CASSPVGGALYEQYF.